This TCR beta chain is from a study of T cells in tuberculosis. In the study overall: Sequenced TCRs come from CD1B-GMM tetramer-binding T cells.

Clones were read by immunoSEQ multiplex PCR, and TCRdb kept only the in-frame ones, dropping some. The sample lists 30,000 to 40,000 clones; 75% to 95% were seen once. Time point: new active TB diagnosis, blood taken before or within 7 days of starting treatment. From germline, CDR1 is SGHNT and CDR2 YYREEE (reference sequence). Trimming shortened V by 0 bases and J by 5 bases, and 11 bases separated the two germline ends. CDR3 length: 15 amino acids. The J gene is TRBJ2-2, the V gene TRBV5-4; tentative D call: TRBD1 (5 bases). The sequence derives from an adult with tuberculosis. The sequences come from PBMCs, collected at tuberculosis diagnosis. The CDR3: CASSLGSGKTGELFF. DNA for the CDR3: TGTGCCAGCAGCTTGGGGTCAGGGAAAACCGGGGAGCTGTTTTTT.